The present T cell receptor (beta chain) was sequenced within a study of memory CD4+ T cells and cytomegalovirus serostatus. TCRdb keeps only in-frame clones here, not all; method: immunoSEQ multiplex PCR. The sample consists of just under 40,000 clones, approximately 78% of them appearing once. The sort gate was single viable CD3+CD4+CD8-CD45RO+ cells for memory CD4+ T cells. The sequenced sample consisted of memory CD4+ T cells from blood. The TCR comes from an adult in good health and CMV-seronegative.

The CDR3 DNA follows: TGTGCCAGCAGATCTAAGGCAGGCGGCACTGAAGCTTTCTTT. Its translation is CASRSKAGGTEAFF. This rearrangement joins TRBV6-4 to TRBJ1-1; D not resolved. Between the trimmed V and J ends, which lost 6 bases and 4 bases, there was a span of 15 bases. This CDR3 comprises 14 residues. Germline lookup yields CDR1 MRHNA and CDR2 SNTAGT.